Included here is one T cell receptor beta chain sequence, with context. The method was immunoSEQ multiplex PCR; TCRdb's version includes in-frame clones alone and lacks a portion of them. The top ten clones hold roughly 20% of a sample with approximately 60,000 clones, 70% to 85% of them seen once. These data belong to a study of T cell responses to AZD1222 COVID-19 vaccine. The germline gives CDR1 MNHEY, CDR2 SMNVEV (reference sequence). CDR3 length: 14 residues. Trimming took off 2 bases at V and 5 bases at J, with 12 bases between the two ends. The V gene is TRBV27, the J gene TRBJ1-1; perhaps TRBD1 as D (5 bases). The origin of this receptor is an adult in good health. Here the sequenced sample was peripheral blood, taken on day 0 of AZD1222 vaccination. CDR3 residues: CASSLRGVGTEAFF. CDR3 nucleotides: TGTGCCAGCAGTTTAAGAGGGGTGGGGACTGAAGCTTTCTTT.